This T cell receptor (beta chain) was captured in a study of blood T cell repertoires in COVID-19. Overall study: T cells, B-cell-depleted T cells, or PBMCs supplied cDNA or gDNA.

Losses at the gene ends were 2 bases for V and 0 bases for J; bases not matched to a gene: 1. The germline CDR1 and CDR2 sequences are MNHEY and SVGEGT. CDR3 length: 16 residues. In the authors' workflow: Amplification of reference gene primers was used by the study to estimate nucleated cell counts. Sequenced by immunoSEQ multiplex PCR; TCRdb stores in-frame clones only, minus some. Clone size and V and J calls were adopted from that table, with D and trimming inferred from the DNA. The data contain 200,000 to 250,000 clones, approximately 90% of them seen just once; the ten biggest clones take up roughly 2.6%.

The sequencing sample was made of peripheral blood. The receptor's source is a man aged 30-40 years with COVID-19, enrolled during active disease. The chain employs TRBV6-2 or TRBV6-3 and TRBJ2-3; 11 nucleotides align to TRBD2. The CDR3 loop reads CASSYRTSGSTDTQYF. Written as DNA, the CDR3 is TGTGCCAGCAGTTACCGGACTAGCGGGAGCACAGATACGCAGTATTTT.